These T cell receptor beta chains were read from a single sample in a study of Ad26.COV2.S vaccination and SARS-CoV-2 variants. Profiled with immunoSEQ multiplex PCR; TCRdb holds only in-frame clones, not every one. Of a few hundred thousand clones listed, about 80% are singletons. The sequenced sample was peripheral blood, obtained in a trial of Ad26.COV2.S vaccine versus placebo. The receptors here all came from a person aged 18-65 years who received the Ad26.COV2.S COVID-19 vaccine or a placebo. The CDR3 runs from the conserved cysteine through the conserved F or W. Each record gives: D gene, V gene, J gene, clone size, CDR3 DNA, CDR3 protein. D genes are given only for firm matches. Where a row states a size, it is once, few, many or the class of an expanded clone; other rows omit it.

TRBD2	TRBV6-5	TRBJ2-1	-	TGTGCCAGCAGTTGGACTAGCGGGGGTCACTACAATGAGCAGTTCTTC	CASSWTSGGHYNEQFF
TRBD1	TRBV30	TRBJ1-2	once	TGTGCCTGGAGAACAGGGGTTTATGGCTACACCTTC	CAWRTGVYGYTF
-	TRBV5-1	TRBJ2-7	-	TGCGCCAGCAGCTCCAGAGACCTAGCAGTCGACGAGCAGTACTTC	CASSSRDLAVDEQYF
-	TRBV11-3	TRBJ2-7	-	TGTGCCAGCAGCCCCAGGACTCTCTCAGCATTCGACGAGCAGTACTTC	CASSPRTLSAFDEQYF
-	TRBV19	TRBJ2-3	-	TGTGCCAGTAGTTCCTCTAGCACAGATACGCAGTATTTT	CASSSSSTDTQYF
TRBD1	TRBV11-3	TRBJ1-1	-	TGTGCCAGCAGCTATTCGACAGGGGTGAACACTGAAGCTTTCTTT	CASSYSTGVNTEAFF
-	TRBV7-2	TRBJ2-3	-	TGTGCCAGCAGCCCCAGGGGCTTAAGCACAGATACGCAGTATTTT	CASSPRGLSTDTQYF
TRBD2	TRBV4-2	TRBJ2-4	-	TGTGCCAGCACCTCTGGGGAGCGGGGGGGCATCAACATTCAGTACTTC	CASTSGERGGINIQYF
-	TRBV7-9	TRBJ1-2	-	TGTGCCAGCAGCTTAGTTCAGGGTATGGGTGGCTACACCTTC	CASSLVQGMGGYTF
-	TRBV7-2	TRBJ2-7	-	TGTGCCAGCAGCTCTACCGGGACTTTTGGTTTTCGGGTCTCCTACGAGCAGTACTTC	CASSSTGTFGFRVSYEQYF
TRBD1	TRBV29-1	TRBJ2-6	once	TGCAGCGTGGGGGCCCGCCCCCCGGGACAGGCCTTTACTGGGGCCAACGTCCTGACTTTC	CSVGARPPGQAFTGANVLTF
-	TRBV19	TRBJ1-5	-	TGTGCCAGTAGTCCCCAGCCCCAGGGCCAGCCCCAGCATTTT	CASSPQPQGQPQHF
-	TRBV6-5	TRBJ2-7	many	TGTGCCAGCAGTCCGCGGGAAGCCTACGAGCAGTACTTC	CASSPREAYEQYF
-	TRBV5-6	TRBJ2-2	once	TGTGCCAGCAGCGAGAGCGTATCAACCGGGGAGCTGTTTTTT	CASSESVSTGELFF
-	TRBV7-9	TRBJ1-1	once	TGTGCCAGCAGCCCGCCCGAAGCTTTCTTT	CASSPPEAFF
TRBD1	TRBV10-2	TRBJ2-7	-	TGCGCCAGCAGGAACCGGGACAGGTCGTACGAGCAGTACTTC	CASRNRDRSYEQYF
TRBD1	TRBV5-4	TRBJ2-7	-	TGTGCCAGCAGCGATGACAGGGGAGCCTACGAGCAGTACTTC	CASSDDRGAYEQYF
-	TRBV5-1	TRBJ2-1	once	TGCGCCAGCAGCTTGACTAGTGGGTACAATGAGCAGTTCTTC	CASSLTSGYNEQFF
-	TRBV5-4	TRBJ2-1	-	TGTGCCAGCAGCCAACGGTCTGAGCAGTTCTTC	CASSQRSEQFF
-	TRBV7-9	TRBJ1-1	few	TGTGCCAGCAGCCGCGTGGGCAGTGAAGCTTTCTTT	CASSRVGSEAFF
-	TRBV3-1/TRBV3-2	TRBJ1-1	-	TGTGCCAGCAGCCAAGCAGGGGCAGGGGACACTGAAGCTTTCTTT	CASSQAGAGDTEAFF
-	TRBV18	TRBJ1-5	-	TGTGCCAGCTCACCAACCAATAATCAGCCCCAGCATTTT	CASSPTNNQPQHF
TRBD2	TRBV6-5	TRBJ2-1	-	TGTGCCAATCCCCCAGGACTAGCACCCAATGAGCAGTTCTTC	CANPPGLAPNEQFF
-	TRBV19	TRBJ1-3	-	TGTGCCAGTAGTTTTCTGACGGTCTCTGGAAACACCATATATTTT	CASSFLTVSGNTIYF
TRBD1	TRBV6-5	TRBJ2-7	-	TGTGCCAGCAGTCTGGGGACAGGGGATTTCTACGAGCAGTACTTC	CASSLGTGDFYEQYF
-	TRBV9	TRBJ1-1	-	TGTGCCAGCAGCGTTTCTGAGAACACTGAAGCTTTCTTT	CASSVSENTEAFF
-	TRBV29-1	TRBJ2-7	-	TGCAGCGTTGGTTTCTGGGGACGGTCATACGAGCAGTACTTC	CSVGFWGRSYEQYF
-	TRBV7-3	TRBJ2-6	few	TGTGCCAGCAGCTCCGGAACAGGCTCTGGGGCCAACGTCCTGACTTTC	CASSSGTGSGANVLTF